These 32 T cell receptor beta chains originate from one sample sequenced in a study of CD8 T cells in Susac syndrome. It was with random hexamers that roughly 0.5 to 1 ug RNA was reverse transcribed. TCRdb itself ran the immunoSEQ multiplex PCR reads through MiXCR, one entry per CDR3 protein. The data contain about 180,000 distinct CDR3 sequences, roughly 94% of them singletons. Material for sequencing was CD4+ T cells from PBMCs. The receptor set was obtained from a human donor with Susac syndrome.

The chain carries TRBV5-4 and TRBJ2-1, with 7 nucleotides matching TRBD1. This CDR3 region has 14 residues. The V and J ends lost 5 bases and 5 bases, in that order; junction bases with no gene match: 7. In germline, CDR1 is SGHNT, CDR2 YYREEE (reference sequence). CDR3 nucleotides: TGTGCCAGCAGTTCCGGGACAGAAGACAATGAGCAGTTCTTC. This translates into CASSSGTEDNEQFF.

V is TRBV7-8 and J is TRBJ2-2, with 7 positions matching TRBD2. The CDR3 extends over 14 amino acids. Looked up from germline, CDR1 is SGHVS and CDR2 is FQNEAQ. Trimming took 3 bases from V and 3 from J; bases not matched to a gene: 1. CDR3 in DNA: TGTGCCAGCAGCTTCGCGGGGGACACCGGGGAGCTGTTTTTT. It codes for CASSFAGDTGELFF.

The J gene is TRBJ2-7, the V gene TRBV7-6; D remains unclear. CDR1 and CDR2 (germline): SGHVS, FNYEAQ. V gave up 1 base and J gave up 2 bases, with 9 bases separating them. The CDR3 sequence is 14 residues long. In DNA, the CDR3 is TGTGCCAGCAGCTTAGGAGCCGATACCTACGAGCAGTACTTC. It codes for CASSLGADTYEQYF.

This sequence joins TRBV30 and TRBJ1-4; no clear D gene. This CDR3 has 14 amino acids. Germline CDR1 and CDR2: GTSNPN and SVGIG (reference sequence). Trimming removed 6 bases at V and 8 bases at J, with 19 bases between. CDR3 residues: CACSMALSYEKLFF. Written as DNA, the CDR3 is TGTGCCTGCTCAATGGCACTTTCCTACGAAAAACTGTTTTTT.

This clonotype has only one observation. V is TRBV29-1 and J is TRBJ2-5, with 10 nucleotides matching TRBD2. Germline V gene lookup returns CDR1 SQVTM and CDR2 ANQGSEA. J lost 5 bases, V lost 7 bases, and 7 bases had no gene match. The CDR3 consists of 13 residues. The CDR3 sequence: CSAQRGGTETQYF. The CDR3 nucleotides read TGCAGCGCTCAGCGGGGGGGGACTGAGACCCAGTACTTC.

The chain employs TRBV29-1 and TRBJ1-1, with 10 bases that match TRBD1. Germline assignment: CDR1 SQVTM and CDR2 ANQGSEA. Losses at the gene ends were 7 bases for V and 5 bases for J; bases not matched to a gene: 4. The CDR3 has 12 residues. The CDR3 region has the DNA TGCAGCGGGACAGGGGGTCGGACTGAAGCTTTCTTT. Protein product: CSGTGGRTEAFF.

Concerning this clonotype itself: The junction differs from germline at one of its ends, possibly a read error. The chain employs TRBV12-3 or TRBV12-4 and TRBJ2-1; D ambiguous. CDR3 length equals 13 residues. The CDR3, as DNA: TGTGCCACCAGTATGGGTACGGACAATGAGCAGTTCTTC. It yields the protein CATSMGTDNEQFF.

The chain has TRBV7-9 and TRBJ1-1; D is possibly TRBD1 (5 bases). The CDR3 is made up of 15 amino acids. Trimming took 5 bases from V and 7 from J, leaving 20 bases between them. In germline, CDR1 is SEHNR, CDR2 FQNEAQ (reference sequence). This chain's CDR3 is CASSPAEAGGVEAFF. The CDR3 DNA follows: TGTGCCAGCAGCCCCGCCGAGGCAGGAGGGGTTGAAGCTTTCTTT.

The V call is TRBV12-3 or TRBV12-4, the J call TRBJ1-5, with unresolved D. The CDR3 has 14 amino acids. The ends were cut back, 5 bases at V and 0 bases at J, with 8 bases in the middle. This CDR3 is CASSPGDSNQPQHF. In DNA form, the CDR3 reads TGTGCCAGCAGTCCCGGGGATAGCAATCAGCCCCAGCATTTT.

The chain carries TRBV7-9 and TRBJ2-2; D is undetermined. Trimming took 4 bases from V and 3 from J, leaving 3 bases between them. The CDR3 has 12 amino acids. Per germline, CDR1 SEHNR and CDR2 FQNEAQ (reference sequence). In nucleotides, the CDR3 is TGTGCCAGCAGCTATTACACCGGGGAGCTGTTTTTT. This gives the protein CASSYYTGELFF.

This clonotype was seen just once. The V and J genes are TRBV20-1 and TRBJ1-6, with D perhaps matching TRBD1 (5 bases). Deletions cut 6 bases from V and 7 bases from J, with 13 bases between. Per germline, CDR1 DFQATT and CDR2 SNEGSKA (reference sequence). The CDR3 is made up of 13 amino acids. In DNA form, the CDR3 reads TGCAGTGCAACGCAGGGTGTAAATTCACCCCTCCACTTT. Translated, it gives CSATQGVNSPLHF.

Here the CDR3 reads CASRSMAVLLHGYTF. The CDR3 DNA is TGTGCCAGTAGGAGTATGGCGGTCCTCCTACATGGCTACACCTTC. The chain couples TRBV19 to TRBJ1-2; D call uncertain. This CDR3 region has 15 residues. CDR1 LNHDA and CDR2 SQIVND come from the germline V gene (reference sequence). V lost 6 bases, J lost 6 bases, and 20 bases lay in between. Full variable domain (rest looked up from reference TRBV19 and TRBJ1-2): DGGITQSPKYLFRKEGQNVTLSCEQNLNHDAMYWYRQDPGQGLRLIYYSQIVNDFQKGDIAEGYSVSREKKESFPLTVTSAQKNPTAFYLCASRSMAVLLHGYTFGSGTRLTVV.

The chain carries TRBV20-1 and TRBJ1-1; no reliable D call. Germline assignment: CDR1 DFQATT and CDR2 SNEGSKA (reference sequence). This CDR3 region has 13 residues. V was cut by 0 bases and J by 1 base, with 6 bases left in between. The CDR3 loop is CSARDHRNTEAFF. The CDR3 DNA is TGCAGTGCTAGAGATCACAGGAACACTGAAGCTTTCTTT.

This sequence joins TRBV7-9 and TRBJ2-3, with D uncertain. Between the trimmed V and J ends, which lost 2 bases and 4 bases, there was a span of 7 bases. The CDR3 loop spans 13 amino acids. Germline V gives CDR1 SEHNR, CDR2 FQNEAQ (reference sequence). The CDR3 nucleotides read TGTGCCAGCAGCTTAACCCGGGCAGATACGCAGTATTTT. Its translation: CASSLTRADTQYF.

The V call is TRBV6-2 or TRBV6-3, the J call TRBJ2-7; 7 bases line up with TRBD1. Trimming removed 2 bases from V and 5 bases from J; junction bases left unmatched: 9. The CDR3 sequence is 15 residues long. CDR1 MNHEY and CDR2 SVGEGT come from the germline V gene. The CDR3 spells CASSYVTGTPHEQYF. CDR3 DNA sequence: TGTGCCAGCAGTTACGTGACAGGGACCCCCCACGAGCAGTACTTC.

The V call is TRBV19, the J call TRBJ2-3; 9 nucleotides agree with TRBD2. Germline lookup yields CDR1 LNHDA and CDR2 SQIVND (reference sequence). The CDR3 length is 14 residues. The V segment lost 6 bases and the J segment 1 base; nucleotides outside the gene matches: 2. The CDR3, as DNA: TGTGCCAGTAGAAGGACTAGCGGCACAGATACGCAGTATTTT. Protein product: CASRRTSGTDTQYF.

The chain couples TRBV7-9 to TRBJ2-2, with 8 bases aligning to TRBD2. Trimming removed 0 bases from V and 3 bases from J; junction bases left unmatched: 3. Germline V gene data show CDR1 as SEHNR and CDR2 as FQNEAQ (reference sequence). The CDR3 is 16 residues long. In DNA, the CDR3 is TGTGCCAGCAGCTTAGCCGGGGGGGCAGACACCGGGGAGCTGTTTTTT. Protein product: CASSLAGGADTGELFF.

This clonotype showed up just a few times. The DNA for the CDR3 is TGTGCCAGCAGAATAGACAGGGGAAACTATGGCTACACCTTC. This encodes CASRIDRGNYGYTF. The V call is TRBV6-1, the J call TRBJ1-2; 8 bases are a match to TRBD1. The J segment lost 2 bases and the V segment lost 6 bases, leaving 5 bases of the junction unmatched. This CDR3 region has 14 residues. In germline, CDR1 is MNHNS, CDR2 SASEGT.

The CDR3 reads CATEMGAKSNEKLFF. The CDR3 nucleotides are TGTGCCACCGAGATGGGGGCGAAGTCTAATGAAAAACTGTTTTTT. The V call is TRBV15, the J call TRBJ1-4, with TRBD1 as a possible D gene (6 bases). Germline V CDR1 and CDR2: LNHNV, YYDKDF (reference sequence). Trimming stripped 8 bases from V and 3 bases from J, with 16 bases between. This CDR3 comprises 15 residues.

The chain employs TRBV24-1 and TRBJ1-4; D gene ambiguous. This CDR3 is 14 amino acids long. The ends were cut back, 3 bases at V and 6 bases at J, with 10 bases in the middle. Germline CDR1 and CDR2: KGHDR and SFDVKD. In DNA form, the CDR3 reads TGTGCCACCAGTGATCCTGACCGATATGAAAAACTGTTTTTT. Translated: CATSDPDRYEKLFF.

The genes are TRBV5-6 and TRBJ2-1; D not resolved. Germline V CDR1 and CDR2: SGHDT, YYEEEE. Deletions cut 0 bases from V and 0 bases from J, with 10 bases between. The CDR3 spans 16 residues. The CDR3 DNA reads TGTGCCAGCAGCTTGGTATCCTTTTTCTCCTACAATGAGCAGTTCTTC. Its translation is CASSLVSFFSYNEQFF.

J is TRBJ2-5 and V is TRBV20-1; the match to TRBD2 covers 9 bases. This CDR3 comprises 18 residues. Trimming at V came to 0 bases and at J to 3 bases, leaving 14 bases not matched to a gene. In germline, CDR1 is DFQATT, CDR2 SNEGSKA (reference sequence). In DNA, the CDR3 is TGCAGTGCTAGAGATGGGTTCCGCAGCGGGGGGCCCGAAGAGACCCAGTACTTC. Its translation: CSARDGFRSGGPEETQYF.

The count of this clonotype is one. CDR3 residues: CASSWTGARNEKLFF. For the CDR3, the DNA is TGCGCCAGCAGCTGGACAGGGGCACGAAATGAAAAACTGTTTTTT. The J gene is TRBJ1-4, the V gene TRBV5-1; 9 bases agree with TRBD1. The CDR3 has 15 residues. Trimming at V came to 3 bases and at J to 5 bases, leaving 5 bases not matched to a gene. From germline, CDR1 is SGHRS and CDR2 YFSETQ.

The V call is TRBV10-3, the J call TRBJ2-1; no firm D call. Germline V gene data show CDR1 as ENHRY and CDR2 as SYGVKD. The CDR3 is 15 residues long. The germline V and J ends were trimmed by 0 bases and 8 bases, with 14 bases remaining between them. The CDR3 region is CAISESTMPQDEQFF. The DNA for the CDR3 is TGTGCCATCAGTGAGTCGACAATGCCCCAGGATGAGCAGTTCTTC.

V is TRBV6-6 and J is TRBJ1-6, with a possible D match to TRBD1 (6 bases). Germline assignment: CDR1 MNHNY and CDR2 SVGAGI (reference sequence). Trimming removed 2 bases at V and 7 bases at J, with 12 bases between. This CDR3 comprises 15 residues. DNA for the CDR3: TGTGCCAGCAGTTACGGCCGGGACAACAATTCACCCCTCCACTTT. Translating it yields CASSYGRDNNSPLHF.

A single count supports this clonotype. The chain has TRBV25-1 and TRBJ2-5; TRBD1 agrees at 7 bases. The germline gives CDR1 MGHDK, CDR2 SYGVNS. V trimming: 3 bases; J trimming: 6 bases; junction bases outside the gene matches: 4. The CDR3 has 13 amino acids. CDR3 DNA sequence: TGTGCCAGCAGTGAGACAGGGTCGAAGACCCAGTACTTC. Amino acid sequence: CASSETGSKTQYF.

The CDR3 sequence: CSVEEGRGHAFF. DNA for the CDR3: TGCAGCGTTGAAGAGGGTCGTGGTCACGCTTTCTTT. This sequence joins TRBV29-1 and TRBJ1-1; no reliable D call. There are 12 residues in the CDR3. V dropped 0 bases and J dropped 11 bases, with 13 bases sitting between them. From germline, CDR1 is SQVTM and CDR2 ANQGSEA.

The genes are TRBV3-1 and TRBJ2-1; TRBD2 matches at 8 bases. Trimming removed 5 bases from V and 8 bases from J; junction bases left unmatched: 8. CDR3 size: 14 residues. Germline V gene sequence: CDR1 LGHDT, CDR2 YNNKEL (reference sequence). CDR3 DNA sequence: TGTGCCAGCAGCTTAGCGGGGCAAGCGGATGAGCAGTTCTTC. It yields the protein CASSLAGQADEQFF.

The rearrangement links TRBV7-3 to TRBJ2-5, with D perhaps matching TRBD2 (7 bases). Germline CDR1 SGHTA, CDR2 FQGTGA. Trimming shortened V by 5 bases and J by 2 bases, and 15 bases separated the two germline ends. The CDR3 extends over 15 amino acids. In DNA, the CDR3 is TGTGCCAGCAGCCGAGGGGGGGGCAGACAAGAGACCCAGTACTTC. The encoded protein is CASSRGGGRQETQYF.

This chain links TRBV5-4 with TRBJ1-1, with 7 bases matching TRBD1. This CDR3 has 14 amino acids. Germline V gives CDR1 SGHNT, CDR2 YYREEE (reference sequence). V shed 4 bases and J 1 base; nucleotides not matched to a gene: 4. The CDR3 is CASSIRQGNTEAFF. The CDR3 DNA reads TGTGCCAGCAGCATCCGACAGGGGAACACTGAAGCTTTCTTT.

This chain joins TRBV10-2 and TRBJ1-2; possibly TRBD1 for D (6 bases). The CDR3 covers 14 residues. The germline V gene encodes CDR1 WSHSY and CDR2 SAAADI. V was trimmed by 3 bases and J by 2 bases, leaving 10 bases between them. The CDR3 loop is CASSENRANYGYTF. In nucleotides, the CDR3 is TGCGCCAGCAGTGAAAACAGGGCCAACTATGGCTACACCTTC.

In this sample, this clonotype turned up once. This chain connects TRBV6-2 or TRBV6-3 to TRBJ2-3; D is uncertain. Trimming took 4 bases from V and 5 from J, leaving 7 bases between them. Per germline, CDR1 MNHEY and CDR2 SVGEGT. The CDR3 consists of 12 residues. In DNA form, the CDR3 reads TGTGCCAGCAGTTCAAGCGTAGATACGCAGTATTTT. Its translation is CASSSSVDTQYF.